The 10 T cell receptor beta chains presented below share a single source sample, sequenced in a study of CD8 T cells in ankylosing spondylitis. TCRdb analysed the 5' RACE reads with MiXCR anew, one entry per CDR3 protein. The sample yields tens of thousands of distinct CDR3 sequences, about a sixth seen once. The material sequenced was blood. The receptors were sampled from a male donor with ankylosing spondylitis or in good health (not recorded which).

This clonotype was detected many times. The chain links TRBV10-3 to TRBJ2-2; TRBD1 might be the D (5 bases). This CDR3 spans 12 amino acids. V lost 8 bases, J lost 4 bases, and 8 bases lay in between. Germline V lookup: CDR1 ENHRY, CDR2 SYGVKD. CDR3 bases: TGTGCCATCCAGGGTGGCACCGGGGAGCTGTTTTTT. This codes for CAIQGGTGELFF.

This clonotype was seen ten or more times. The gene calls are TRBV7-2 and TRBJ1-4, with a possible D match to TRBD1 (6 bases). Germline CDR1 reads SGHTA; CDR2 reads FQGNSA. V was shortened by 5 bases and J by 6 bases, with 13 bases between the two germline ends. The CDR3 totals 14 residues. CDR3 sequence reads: CASSLGQIDEKLFF. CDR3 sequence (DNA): TGTGCCAGCAGCCTAGGACAGATAGATGAAAAACTGTTTTTT. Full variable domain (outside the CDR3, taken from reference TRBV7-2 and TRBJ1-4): GAGVSQSPSNKVTEKGKDVELRCDPISGHTALYWYRQSLGQGLEFLIYFQGNSAPDKSGLPSDRFSAERTGGSVSTLTIQRTQQEDSAVYLCASSLGQIDEKLFFGSGTQLSVL.

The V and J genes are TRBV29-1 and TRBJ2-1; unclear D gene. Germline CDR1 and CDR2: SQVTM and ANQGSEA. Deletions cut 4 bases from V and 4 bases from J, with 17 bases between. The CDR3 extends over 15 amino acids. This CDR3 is CSVGEPPTVYNEQFF. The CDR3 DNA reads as TGCAGCGTTGGTGAACCCCCAACGGTTTACAATGAGCAGTTCTTC.

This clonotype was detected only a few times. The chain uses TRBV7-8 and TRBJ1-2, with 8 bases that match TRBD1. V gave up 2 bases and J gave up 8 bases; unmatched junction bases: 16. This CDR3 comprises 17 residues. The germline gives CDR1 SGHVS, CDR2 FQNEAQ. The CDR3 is CASSLNWEQTGDDGYTF. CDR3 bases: TGTGCCAGCAGCTTAAACTGGGAACAGACAGGGGACGACGGCTACACCTTC.

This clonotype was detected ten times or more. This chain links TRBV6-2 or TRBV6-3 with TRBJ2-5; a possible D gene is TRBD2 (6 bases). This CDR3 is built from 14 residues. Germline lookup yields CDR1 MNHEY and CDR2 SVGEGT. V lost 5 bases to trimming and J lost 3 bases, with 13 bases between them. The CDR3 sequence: CASSVTSKEETQYF. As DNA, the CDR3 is TGTGCCAGCAGTGTGACTAGTAAGGAAGAGACCCAGTACTTC.

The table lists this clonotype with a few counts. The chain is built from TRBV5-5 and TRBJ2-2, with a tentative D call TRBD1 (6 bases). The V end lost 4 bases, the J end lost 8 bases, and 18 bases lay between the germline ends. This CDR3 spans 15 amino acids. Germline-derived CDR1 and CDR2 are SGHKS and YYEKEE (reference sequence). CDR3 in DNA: TGTGCCAGCAGCCTGGGGGACAAGGGGATGGGGGAGCTGTTTTTT. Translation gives CASSLGDKGMGELFF. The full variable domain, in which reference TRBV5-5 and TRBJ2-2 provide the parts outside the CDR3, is DAGVTQSPTHLIKTRGQQVTLRCSPISGHKSVSWYQQVLGQGPQFIFQYYEKEERGRGNFPDRFSARQFPNYSSELNVNALLLGDSALYLCASSLGDKGMGELFFGEGSRLTVL.

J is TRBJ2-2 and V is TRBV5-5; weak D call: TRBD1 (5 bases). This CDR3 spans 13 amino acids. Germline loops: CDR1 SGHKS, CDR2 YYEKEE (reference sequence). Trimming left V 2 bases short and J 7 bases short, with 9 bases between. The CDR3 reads CASSFRVDGELFF. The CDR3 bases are TGTGCCAGCAGCTTCAGGGTAGACGGGGAGCTGTTTTTT.

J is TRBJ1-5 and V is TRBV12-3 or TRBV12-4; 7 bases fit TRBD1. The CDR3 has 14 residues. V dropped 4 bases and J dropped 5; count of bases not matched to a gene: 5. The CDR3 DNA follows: TGTGCCAGCAGTTCAAGGACAGGACATCAGCCCCAGCATTTT. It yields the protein CASSSRTGHQPQHF.

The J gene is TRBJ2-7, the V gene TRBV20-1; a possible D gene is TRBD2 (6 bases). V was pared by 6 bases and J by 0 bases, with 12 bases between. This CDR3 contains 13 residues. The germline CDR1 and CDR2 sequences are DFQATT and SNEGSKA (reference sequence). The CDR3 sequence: CSALASSSYEQYF. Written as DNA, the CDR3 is TGCAGTGCGCTAGCGTCGAGCTCCTACGAGCAGTACTTC.

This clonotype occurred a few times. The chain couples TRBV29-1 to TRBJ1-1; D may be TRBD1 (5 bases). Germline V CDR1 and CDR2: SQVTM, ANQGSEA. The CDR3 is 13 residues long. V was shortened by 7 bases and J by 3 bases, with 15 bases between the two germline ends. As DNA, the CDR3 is TGCAGCGGGATAGGTGGGGGTGACACTGAAGCTTTCTTT. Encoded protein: CSGIGGGDTEAFF. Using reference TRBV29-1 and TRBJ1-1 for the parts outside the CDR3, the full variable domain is SAVISQKPSRDICQRGTSLTIQCQVDSQVTMMFWYRQQPGQSLTLIATANQGSEATYESGFVIDKFPISRPNLTFSTLTVSNMSPEDSSIYLCSGIGGGDTEAFFGQGTRLTVV.